Presented here are 5 T cell receptor beta chains from one specimen sequenced in a study of beta chain features in type 1 diabetes. Expressed TCRB transcripts were sequenced after all isolated RNA was converted to cDNA. Produced via immunoSEQ multiplex PCR; TCRdb's table is partial and in-frame only. This table holds 120,000 to 150,000 clones, 6.9% found once. Sequenced material: central memory CD4+ T cells from blood. These receptors originate from a woman aged 25-40 years in good health.

This clone appeared a few times. The genes are TRBV7-3 and TRBJ2-3, with D unclear. The CDR3 consists of 14 residues. The V end was cut by 4 bases, the J end by 5 bases, with 13 bases between. In germline, CDR1 is SGHTA, CDR2 FQGTGA. The CDR3 bases are TGTGCCAGCAGCTCCCTGTCGTCCGTAGATACGCAGTATTTT. This gives the protein CASSSLSSVDTQYF.

This clone has only a few counts. The chain links TRBV28 to TRBJ1-1, with D hard to call. Germline loops: CDR1 MDHEN, CDR2 SYDVKM. This CDR3 is built from 14 residues. V lost 3 bases, J lost 6 bases, and 14 bases lay in between. The CDR3 loop is CASSLGPSKAEAFF. The CDR3 DNA reads TGTGCCAGCAGTTTGGGCCCCTCTAAAGCTGAAGCTTTCTTT.

This clone has more than one count but fewer than ten. The chain joins TRBV2 to TRBJ1-2, with 7 bases aligning to TRBD1. CDR3 length: 14 residues. After removal of 7 bases from V and 4 bases from J, the junction contained 9 bases not matched to a gene. Germline CDR1 and CDR2: SNHLY and FYNNEI. The CDR3: CASTGTASGYGYTF. The DNA for the CDR3 is TGTGCCAGCACCGGGACAGCCTCTGGCTATGGCTACACCTTC.

The chain joins TRBV7-2 to TRBJ1-4; D possibly corresponds to TRBD1 (5 bases). The CDR3 is 16 amino acids. Trimming took off 5 bases at V and 8 bases at J, with 21 bases between the two ends. Germline CDR1 is SGHTA and CDR2 is FQGNSA. The CDR3 DNA sequence: TGTGCCAGCAGCCCCTCATCGGGGGGGGGTGGCGAAAAACTGTTTTTT. Translation gives CASSPSSGGGGEKLFF.

There are a few counts of this clone. This chain links TRBV6-5 with TRBJ2-1, with TRBD1 as a possible D gene (5 bases). The CDR3 totals 14 residues. Germline V gene lookup returns CDR1 MNHEY and CDR2 SVGAGI. The V end was cut by 5 bases, the J end by 5 bases, with 13 bases between. CDR3 protein: CASSQRGQNNEQFF. The CDR3 DNA sequence: TGTGCCAGCAGTCAAAGGGGCCAGAACAATGAGCAGTTCTTC.